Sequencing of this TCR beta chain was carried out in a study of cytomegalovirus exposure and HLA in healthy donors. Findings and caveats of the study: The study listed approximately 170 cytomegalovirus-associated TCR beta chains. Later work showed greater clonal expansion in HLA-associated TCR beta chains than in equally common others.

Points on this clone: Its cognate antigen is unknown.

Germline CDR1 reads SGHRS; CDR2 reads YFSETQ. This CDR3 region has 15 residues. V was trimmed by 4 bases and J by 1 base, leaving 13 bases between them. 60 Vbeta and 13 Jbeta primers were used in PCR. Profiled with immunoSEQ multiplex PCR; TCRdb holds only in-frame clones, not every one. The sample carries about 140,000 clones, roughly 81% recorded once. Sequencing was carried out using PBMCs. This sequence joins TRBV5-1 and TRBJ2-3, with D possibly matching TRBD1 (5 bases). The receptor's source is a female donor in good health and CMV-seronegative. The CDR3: CASSAGRSGTDTQYF. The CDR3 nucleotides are TGCGCCAGCAGCGCAGGGCGGAGCGGCACAGATACGCAGTATTTT.